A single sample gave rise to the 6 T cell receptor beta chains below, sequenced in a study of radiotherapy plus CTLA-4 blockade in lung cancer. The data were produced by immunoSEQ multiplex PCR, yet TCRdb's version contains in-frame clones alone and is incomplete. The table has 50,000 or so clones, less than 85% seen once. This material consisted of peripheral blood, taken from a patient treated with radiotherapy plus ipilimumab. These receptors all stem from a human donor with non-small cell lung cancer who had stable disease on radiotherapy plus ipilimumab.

In DNA form, the CDR3 reads TGTGCCAGCTCACGGCGGGACAGGGCATACAATGAGCAGTTCTTC. Encoded protein: CASSRRDRAYNEQFF. This sequence joins TRBV18 and TRBJ2-1, with 9 bases identical to TRBD1. J was trimmed by 4 bases and V by 4 bases; bases with no gene match: 5. Germline V lookup: CDR1 KGHSH, CDR2 LQKENI. This CDR3 contains 15 residues.

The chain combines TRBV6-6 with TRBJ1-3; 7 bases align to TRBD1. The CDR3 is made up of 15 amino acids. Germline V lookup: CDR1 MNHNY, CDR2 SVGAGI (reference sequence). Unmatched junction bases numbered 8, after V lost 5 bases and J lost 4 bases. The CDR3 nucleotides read TGTGCCAGCAGTAAATCACAGGGGCAAGGAAACACCATATATTTT. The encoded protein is CASSKSQGQGNTIYF.

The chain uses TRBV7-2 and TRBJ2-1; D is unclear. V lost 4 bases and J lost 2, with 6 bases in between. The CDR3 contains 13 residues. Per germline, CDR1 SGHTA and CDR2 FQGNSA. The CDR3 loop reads CASSWAPYNEQFF. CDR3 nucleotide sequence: TGTGCCAGCAGCTGGGCTCCCTACAATGAGCAGTTCTTC.

CDR3 region: CASRPGQGNYGYTF. CDR3 sequence (DNA): TGTGCCAGCAGGCCGGGACAGGGAAACTATGGCTACACCTTC. V and J are TRBV28 and TRBJ1-2; the match to TRBD1 covers 9 bases. V lost 6 bases to trimming and J lost 2 bases; unmatched junction nucleotides: 4. CDR3 size: 14 residues. The germline CDR1 and CDR2 sequences are MDHEN and SYDVKM.

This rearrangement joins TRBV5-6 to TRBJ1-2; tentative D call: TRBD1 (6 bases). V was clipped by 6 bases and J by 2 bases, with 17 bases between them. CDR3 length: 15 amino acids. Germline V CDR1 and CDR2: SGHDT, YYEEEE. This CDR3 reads CASNPPGGHNYGYTF. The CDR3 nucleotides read TGTGCCAGCAACCCCCCTGGGGGCCACAACTATGGCTACACCTTC.

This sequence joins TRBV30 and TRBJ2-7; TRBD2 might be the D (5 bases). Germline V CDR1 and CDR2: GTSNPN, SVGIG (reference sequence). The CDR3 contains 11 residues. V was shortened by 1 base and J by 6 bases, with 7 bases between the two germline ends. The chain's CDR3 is CAWSEGSEQYF. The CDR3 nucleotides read TGTGCCTGGAGTGAAGGGAGCGAGCAGTACTTC.